This T cell receptor (beta chain) derives from a study of blood T cell repertoires in COVID-19. The length of the CDR3 is 16 residues. The germline V gene encodes CDR1 LNHDA and CDR2 SQIVND (reference sequence). V trimming: 6 bases; J trimming: 7 bases; junction bases outside the gene matches: 14. The assay was immunoSEQ multiplex PCR, and TCRdb's table has in-frame clones only and misses some. The sample lists some 240,000 clones, 80% to 95% occurring once. The sequence was obtained from a man aged 60 to 75 with COVID-19, enrolled during active disease. The rearrangement links TRBV19 to TRBJ2-1, with 8 bases aligning to TRBD1. Sequencing input: peripheral blood. This chain's CDR3 is CASREKTGTGTNEQFF. The CDR3 DNA sequence: TGTGCCAGTAGGGAAAAGACCGGGACAGGCACGAATGAGCAGTTCTTC.